This is a list of T cell receptor beta chains from one sample in a study of T cells in Graves' hyperthyroidism and ophthalmopathy. TCRdb processed the multiplex PCR reads anew with MiXCR; each CDR3 protein has one entry. The table has a few hundred thousand distinct CDR3 sequences, less than 15% seen once. The sequencing sample was made of blood. All receptors derive from a woman aged 40-49 years with Graves' hyperthyroidism. CDR3s include the opening cysteine and the closing phenylalanine or tryptophan. D genes are given only for firm matches. Only some rows state a clone size, as once, few, many or a class for expanded clones.

d_call: NA
j_call: TRBJ2-1
v_call: TRBV29-1
clone_size: few
cdr3_aa: CSVYRQLNEQFF
cdr3_nt: TGCAGCGTTTATCGACAATTAAATGAGCAGTTCTTC

d_call: NA
j_call: TRBJ1-1
v_call: TRBV20-1
clone_size: NA
cdr3_aa: CSASGLTTEAFF
cdr3_nt: TGCAGTGCTAGCGGGTTGACCACTGAAGCTTTCTTT

d_call: TRBD1
j_call: TRBJ2-1
v_call: TRBV27
clone_size: many
cdr3_aa: CASRRGSTLRGLDEQFF
cdr3_nt: TGTGCCAGCAGACGAGGCAGTACTCTCAGGGGGCTAGATGAGCAGTTCTTC

d_call: NA
j_call: TRBJ1-4
v_call: TRBV18
clone_size: NA
cdr3_aa: CASSPEDWGSNEKLFF
cdr3_nt: TGTGCCAGCTCACCAGAGGATTGGGGAAGCAATGAAAAACTGTTTTTT

d_call: NA
j_call: TRBJ2-6
v_call: TRBV5-1
clone_size: NA
cdr3_aa: CASSPSKGQISGANVLTF
cdr3_nt: TGCGCCAGCAGCCCTTCCAAGGGACAAATCTCTGGGGCCAACGTCCTGACTTTC

d_call: TRBD1
j_call: TRBJ1-5
v_call: TRBV6-1
clone_size: few
cdr3_aa: CASRTGGANQPQHF
cdr3_nt: TGTGCCAGCAGGACAGGGGGGGCCAATCAGCCCCAGCATTTT

d_call: TRBD2
j_call: TRBJ2-1
v_call: TRBV3-1
clone_size: many
cdr3_aa: CASSSRLATHYNEQFF
cdr3_nt: TGTGCCAGCAGCTCACGACTAGCCACCCATTACAATGAGCAGTTCTTC

d_call: NA
j_call: TRBJ2-2
v_call: TRBV7-9
clone_size: once
cdr3_aa: CASSWDGTGELFF
cdr3_nt: TGTGCCAGCAGCTGGGACGGCACCGGGGAGCTGTTTTTT

d_call: TRBD1
j_call: TRBJ2-2
v_call: TRBV10-3
clone_size: few
cdr3_aa: CAIRPGQSTGELFF
cdr3_nt: TGTGCCATCAGGCCGGGACAGTCCACCGGGGAGCTGTTTTTT

d_call: NA
j_call: TRBJ2-6
v_call: TRBV27
clone_size: few
cdr3_aa: CASTAFSGANVLTF
cdr3_nt: TGTGCCAGCACCGCCTTTTCTGGGGCCAACGTCCTGACTTTC

d_call: NA
j_call: TRBJ2-3
v_call: TRBV20-1
clone_size: many
cdr3_aa: CSARPRDTQYF
cdr3_nt: TGCAGTGCAAGACCACGGGATACGCAGTATTTT

d_call: NA
j_call: TRBJ2-5
v_call: TRBV25-1
clone_size: few
cdr3_aa: CASSEYNQETQYF
cdr3_nt: TGTGCCAGCAGTGAGTACAACCAAGAGACCCAGTACTTC

d_call: NA
j_call: TRBJ2-3
v_call: TRBV30
clone_size: many
cdr3_aa: CAWSVPGSLTDTQYF
cdr3_nt: TGTGCCTGGAGTGTTCCGGGGTCCCTGACAGATACGCAGTATTTT

d_call: NA
j_call: TRBJ1-1
v_call: TRBV28
clone_size: many
cdr3_aa: CASSSPAGRGNTEAFF
cdr3_nt: TGTGCCAGCAGTTCACCCGCCGGACGAGGGAACACTGAAGCTTTCTTT

d_call: TRBD2
j_call: TRBJ2-1
v_call: TRBV5-1
clone_size: NA
cdr3_aa: CASSFLAGEGNEQFF
cdr3_nt: TGCGCCAGCAGCTTTCTAGCGGGAGAGGGGAATGAGCAGTTCTTC

d_call: NA
j_call: TRBJ1-1
v_call: TRBV7-2
clone_size: many
cdr3_aa: CASTQRQNTEAFF
cdr3_nt: TGTGCCAGCACCCAACGGCAGAACACTGAAGCTTTCTTT

d_call: NA
j_call: TRBJ2-1
v_call: TRBV5-1
clone_size: many
cdr3_aa: CASSLAGVMNEQFF
cdr3_nt: TGCGCCAGCAGCTTGGCGGGAGTAATGAATGAGCAGTTCTTC

d_call: TRBD1
j_call: TRBJ1-2
v_call: TRBV2
clone_size: NA
cdr3_aa: CASTPGGTGRLYGYTF
cdr3_nt: TGTGCCAGCACCCCCGGCGGGACAGGGCGGCTCTATGGCTACACCTTC

d_call: NA
j_call: TRBJ2-7
v_call: TRBV20-1
clone_size: many
cdr3_aa: CSANSLSFEQYF
cdr3_nt: TGCAGTGCTAACAGTCTGTCCTTCGAGCAGTACTTC

d_call: TRBD1
j_call: TRBJ2-7
v_call: TRBV2
clone_size: many
cdr3_aa: CASSAKWDRVYEQYF
cdr3_nt: TGTGCCAGCAGTGCTAAGTGGGACAGGGTCTACGAGCAGTACTTC

d_call: NA
j_call: TRBJ2-1
v_call: TRBV3-1
clone_size: many
cdr3_aa: CASSQDQGPYNEQFF
cdr3_nt: TGTGCCAGCAGCCAAGATCAGGGACCCTACAATGAGCAGTTCTTC

d_call: NA
j_call: TRBJ1-1
v_call: TRBV6-1
clone_size: NA
cdr3_aa: CASSEGIDTEAFF
cdr3_nt: TGTGCCAGCAGTGAAGGGATAGACACTGAAGCTTTCTTT

d_call: NA
j_call: TRBJ2-7
v_call: TRBV2
clone_size: many
cdr3_aa: CASKSTVYEQYF
cdr3_nt: TGTGCCAGCAAATCCACCGTTTACGAGCAGTACTTC

d_call: NA
j_call: TRBJ2-4
v_call: TRBV9
clone_size: few
cdr3_aa: CASISPGLDIQYF
cdr3_nt: TGTGCCAGCATCTCTCCGGGGTTGGACATTCAGTACTTC

d_call: NA
j_call: TRBJ2-5
v_call: TRBV28
clone_size: many
cdr3_aa: CASREGQETQYF
cdr3_nt: TGTGCCAGCAGAGAGGGCCAAGAGACCCAGTACTTC

d_call: NA
j_call: TRBJ2-7
v_call: TRBV5-1
clone_size: many
cdr3_aa: CASSLVSGSGYEQYF
cdr3_nt: TGCGCCAGCAGCTTGGTGTCCGGGTCTGGCTACGAGCAGTACTTC

d_call: NA
j_call: TRBJ1-5
v_call: TRBV20-1
clone_size: NA
cdr3_aa: CSASRVNQPQHF
cdr3_nt: TGCAGTGCTAGCAGGGTCAATCAGCCCCAGCATTTT

d_call: TRBD2
j_call: TRBJ2-2
v_call: TRBV11-2
clone_size: NA
cdr3_aa: CASSMGTSGRGNTGELFF
cdr3_nt: TGTGCCAGCAGCATGGGGACTAGCGGGAGAGGGAACACCGGGGAGCTGTTTTTT

d_call: TRBD2
j_call: TRBJ2-7
v_call: TRBV6-2/TRBV6-3
clone_size: many
cdr3_aa: CASRRSGSNYEQYF
cdr3_nt: TGTGCCAGCAGGCGTAGCGGGAGCAACTACGAGCAGTACTTC

d_call: NA
j_call: TRBJ2-7
v_call: TRBV27
clone_size: NA
cdr3_aa: CASSLRGKAYEQYF
cdr3_nt: TGTGCCAGCAGTTTACGCGGGAAAGCATACGAGCAGTACTTC

d_call: NA
j_call: TRBJ1-1
v_call: TRBV18
clone_size: many
cdr3_aa: CASSPQGVNVNTEAFF
cdr3_nt: TGTGCCAGCTCACCACAGGGGGTTAACGTGAACACTGAAGCTTTCTTT

d_call: NA
j_call: TRBJ2-3
v_call: TRBV5-1
clone_size: many
cdr3_aa: CASSLPGPADTQYF
cdr3_nt: TGCGCCAGCAGCTTGCCCGGTCCGGCAGATACGCAGTATTTT

d_call: TRBD1
j_call: TRBJ1-2
v_call: TRBV12-3/TRBV12-4
clone_size: NA
cdr3_aa: CASSPSGTGHGYTF
cdr3_nt: TGTGCCAGCAGCCCCTCCGGGACAGGTCATGGCTACACCTTC

d_call: TRBD1
j_call: TRBJ2-7
v_call: TRBV6-1
clone_size: NA
cdr3_aa: CASWGTGIYEQYF
cdr3_nt: TGTGCCAGTTGGGGGACAGGGATCTACGAGCAGTACTTC

d_call: NA
j_call: TRBJ1-6
v_call: TRBV11-2
clone_size: many
cdr3_aa: CASSRPDAGDSPLHF
cdr3_nt: TGTGCCAGCAGCCGACCGGACGCTGGGGATTCACCCCTCCACTTT

d_call: NA
j_call: TRBJ1-1
v_call: TRBV3-1
clone_size: many
cdr3_aa: CASSRTENTEAFF
cdr3_nt: TGTGCCAGCAGTCGGACAGAGAACACTGAAGCTTTCTTT

d_call: TRBD2
j_call: TRBJ2-1
v_call: TRBV29-1
clone_size: few
cdr3_aa: CSVEGLAGGFGGEQFF
cdr3_nt: TGCAGCGTGGAGGGACTAGCGGGAGGGTTCGGGGGTGAGCAGTTCTTC

d_call: NA
j_call: TRBJ2-1
v_call: TRBV24-1
clone_size: many
cdr3_aa: CATSDPKDTHSSYNEQFF
cdr3_nt: TGTGCCACCAGTGACCCCAAGGACACCCATAGCTCCTACAATGAGCAGTTCTTC

d_call: NA
j_call: TRBJ2-1
v_call: TRBV29-1
clone_size: NA
cdr3_aa: CSVEASYNEQFF
cdr3_nt: TGCAGCGTTGAAGCTAGTTACAATGAGCAGTTCTTC

d_call: NA
j_call: TRBJ1-3
v_call: TRBV7-3
clone_size: NA
cdr3_aa: CATIKGSGNTIYF
cdr3_nt: TGTGCCACGATAAAAGGCTCTGGAAACACCATATATTTT

d_call: TRBD1
j_call: TRBJ1-1
v_call: TRBV19
clone_size: many
cdr3_aa: CASSISGGQGEAFF
cdr3_nt: TGTGCCAGTAGTATTTCAGGCGGACAGGGGGAAGCTTTCTTT

d_call: TRBD2
j_call: TRBJ2-5
v_call: TRBV7-2
clone_size: many
cdr3_aa: CASSLGSGRSQETQYF
cdr3_nt: TGTGCCAGCAGCTTAGGCAGCGGGAGATCACAAGAGACCCAGTACTTC

d_call: NA
j_call: TRBJ2-7
v_call: TRBV5-1
clone_size: many
cdr3_aa: CASSVGSGLEQYF
cdr3_nt: TGCGCCAGCAGCGTGGGTTCAGGGCTCGAGCAGTACTTC

d_call: TRBD2
j_call: TRBJ2-1
v_call: TRBV7-9
clone_size: many
cdr3_aa: CASSSRTSGRNEQFF
cdr3_nt: TGTGCCAGCAGCTCAAGGACTAGCGGGCGTAACGAGCAGTTCTTC

d_call: NA
j_call: TRBJ2-7
v_call: TRBV2
clone_size: many
cdr3_aa: CASRDDKEGQYF
cdr3_nt: TGTGCCAGCAGGGATGACAAGGAAGGGCAGTACTTC

d_call: TRBD1
j_call: TRBJ2-7
v_call: TRBV18
clone_size: NA
cdr3_aa: CASSLGTEYEQYF
cdr3_nt: TGTGCCAGCTCACTAGGGACAGAGTACGAGCAGTACTTC

d_call: NA
j_call: TRBJ1-4
v_call: TRBV12-3/TRBV12-4
clone_size: many
cdr3_aa: CASSSTGTAPTTNEKLFF
cdr3_nt: TGTGCCAGCAGTTCGACCGGGACGGCCCCTACAACTAATGAAAAACTGTTTTTT

d_call: NA
j_call: TRBJ2-5
v_call: TRBV20-1
clone_size: many
cdr3_aa: CSASMGVKETQYF
cdr3_nt: TGCAGTGCTAGTATGGGGGTGAAAGAGACCCAGTACTTC

d_call: NA
j_call: TRBJ2-1
v_call: TRBV7-8
clone_size: many
cdr3_aa: CASSAPRAVSYNEQFF
cdr3_nt: TGTGCCAGCAGCGCCCCCCGGGCGGTCTCCTACAATGAGCAGTTCTTC

d_call: NA
j_call: TRBJ2-1
v_call: TRBV2
clone_size: many
cdr3_aa: CASSEGGAGNEQFF
cdr3_nt: TGTGCCAGCAGTGAGGGGGGAGCGGGCAATGAGCAGTTCTTC